This record covers a single TCR beta chain. This clone was observed a single time. What antigen it recognizes has not been identified. Per-nucleotide qualities are absent, and no much larger clonotype sits a single base away. This entry is derived from a study of T cell responses to AZD1222 COVID-19 vaccine (dated by TCRdb to about 2021). Regarding the complete study: AZD1222 recipients given second doses at about 4 weeks or at about 12 weeks were pooled, since spike-specific TCR depth and breadth were not found to differ between the two schedules. A total of 233 trial participants underwent TCR sequencing, of whom about 200 had received two doses of AZD1222 and roughly 26 had received two doses of the MenACWY control vaccine. Trial participants were enrolled by age into subgroups of 18-55, 56-69 and 70-plus years, and about 150, 27 and 61 TCR-sequenced participants, respectively, were included in these subgroups. General conclusions and limits of the study: In the small 56-69-year group, the increase in depth fell short of significance, most likely because of low power. No day 14 peak-response samples were available, so repertoires were characterized only after the peak T cell response. CD4 TCRs associated with the vaccine covered the entire spike protein, and the dominant responses were in regions 160-218 and 743-854. A significant rise in spike-specific TCR breadth and depth was observed after two AZD1222 doses relative to day 0 and relative to MenACWY recipients. Conclusions about previously exposed vaccinees were limited because only a handful of AZD1222 recipients were SARS-CoV-2 seropositive at baseline. Epitopes outside the regions mutated in the B.1.351 and B.1.1.7 variants were reportedly recognized by nearly half of the unique spike-specific TCRs. Most participants were white British and females outnumbered males, and the authors suggested that clonal diversity may have been underestimated.

V is cut by 2 bases and J by 1 base, and the space between the germline ends is 9 bases. Based on the germline V gene, the CDR1 and CDR2 sequences are SGDLS and YYNGEE. The cysteine opens and the phenylalanine closes a CDR3 of 15 amino acids. Of the read, only the CDR3 DNA is kept; its 45 bases are in frame from base 1. The sample's time point, from its label and the paper: baseline before first vaccination. Vaccinee samples came from UK trials COV001 and COV002, including a single-blind randomized controlled phase 2/3 trial of AZD1222 (ChAdOx1 nCoV-19) in healthy adults. For TCRbeta chain sequencing, PBMC samples from trial participants were taken at day 0 and at day 28 after the second dose. The CDR3 regions of human TCRbeta chains were analyzed by immunosequencing. As for how the authors treated the data: Repertoire TCRs were matched against a reference library of SARS-CoV-2-specific TCRs generated with the MIRA antigen-specificity platform. Breadth meant the fraction of unique TCRs that were SARS-CoV-2-associated, whereas depth meant the fraction of total T cells that were SARS-CoV-2-associated. Using the MIRA data, each spike-specific TCR was mapped to the spike region that the TCR reacts to and placed in a CD4 or CD8 class. Log10-transformed breadth and depth values were compared by one-way ANOVA with Sidak's multiple comparisons tests. TCRdb retrieved this table from immuneACCESS and kept in-frame rearrangements only. Not all clones are present; in checked studies, unresolved V genes account for under half, and no reason is known for the remainder. That table is the source of V, J and clone size, and D and trimming were worked out from the DNA. For this sample there are 50,000 to 60,000 clones; 80% to 90% appear just once. Together, the top ten hold around 15% of the sample.

The clonotype was recovered from an adult in good health. The chain is encoded by TRBV9 joined to TRBJ2-2; a confident D gene designation cannot be given. The source was peripheral blood, collected on day 0 of AZD1222 vaccination. The nucleotide sequence is given as TGTGCCAGCAGCGTGGCCCCAGAGAACACCGGGGAGCTGTTTTTT. It specifies CASSVAPENTGELFF. The full variable domain, with segments outside the CDR3 supplied by the reference TRBV9 and TRBJ2-2 proteins, appears as DSGVTQTPKHLITATGQRVTLRCSPRSGDLSVYWYQQSLDQGLQFLIQYYNGEERAKGNILERFSAQQFPDLHSELNLSSLELGDSALYFCASSVAPENTGELFFGEGSRLTVL.